This TCR beta chain was sequenced during a study of T cells in Graves' hyperthyroidism and ophthalmopathy. Study-level information: Blood was drawn when the patient was first diagnosed and still untreated.

This clonotype was seen just once. A read error may explain this, as a much larger clone is one base away. Newly diagnosed hyperthyroidism patients aged 18 to 65 years had disease lasting under 2 months. PBMCs were obtained from approximately 10 ml fresh peripheral blood. Germline CDR1 and CDR2: LGHDT and YNNKEL (reference sequence). The CDR3 contains 12 residues. What was amplified from RNA transcripts were TCR beta CDR3 regions. When the TCR CDR3 underwent first-round RT-PCR, the HTBI primer set was used. MiXCR, applied by TCRdb to the multiplex PCR reads, yields one record per CDR3 protein. The data show fewer than 550,000 distinct CDR3 sequences, around a sixth seen once.

Sequencing was performed on blood. The chain uses TRBV3-1 and TRBJ1-1; D not certain. This sequence was found in a young woman with Graves' hyperthyroidism. CDR3: CASSLGNKAALF. The DNA for the CDR3 is TGTGCCAGCAGCCTCGGGAACAAGGCCGCTCTCTTT.